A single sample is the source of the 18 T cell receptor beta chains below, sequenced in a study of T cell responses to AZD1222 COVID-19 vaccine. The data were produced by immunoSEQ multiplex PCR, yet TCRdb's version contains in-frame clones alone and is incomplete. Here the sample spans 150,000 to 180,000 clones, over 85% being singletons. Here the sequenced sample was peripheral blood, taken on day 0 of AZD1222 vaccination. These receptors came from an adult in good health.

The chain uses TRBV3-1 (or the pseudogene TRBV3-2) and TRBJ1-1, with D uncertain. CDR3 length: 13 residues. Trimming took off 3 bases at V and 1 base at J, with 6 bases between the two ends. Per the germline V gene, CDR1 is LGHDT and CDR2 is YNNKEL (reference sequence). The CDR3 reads CASSQNQNTEAFF. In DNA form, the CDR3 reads TGTGCCAGCAGCCAGAATCAGAACACTGAAGCTTTCTTT.

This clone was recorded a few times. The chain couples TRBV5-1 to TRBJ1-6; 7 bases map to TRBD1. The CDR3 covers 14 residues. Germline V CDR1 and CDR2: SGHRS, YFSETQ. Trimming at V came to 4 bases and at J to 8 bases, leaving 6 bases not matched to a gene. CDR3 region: CASSPGQTDSPLHF. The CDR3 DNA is TGCGCCAGCAGCCCGGGACAGACGGATTCACCCCTCCACTTT.

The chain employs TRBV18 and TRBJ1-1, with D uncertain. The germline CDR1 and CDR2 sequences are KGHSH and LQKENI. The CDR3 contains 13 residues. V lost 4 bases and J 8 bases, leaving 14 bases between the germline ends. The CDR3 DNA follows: TGTGCCAGCTCACAAATAGTCGTGGAAGAAGCTTTCTTT. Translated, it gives CASSQIVVEEAFF. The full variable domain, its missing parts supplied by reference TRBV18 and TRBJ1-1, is NAGVMQNPRHLVRRRGQEARLRCSPMKGHSHVYWYRQLPEEGLKFMVYLQKENIIDESGMPKERFSAEFPKEGPSILRIQQVVRGDSAAYFCASSQIVVEEAFFGQGTRLTVV.

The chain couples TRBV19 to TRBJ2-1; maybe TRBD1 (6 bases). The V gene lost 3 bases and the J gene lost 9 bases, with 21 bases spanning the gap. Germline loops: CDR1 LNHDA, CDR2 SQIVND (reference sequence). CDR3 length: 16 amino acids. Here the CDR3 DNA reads TGTGCCAGTAGTATGGAAACCAGGGGCTTTAGGATTGAGCAGTTCTTC. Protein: CASSMETRGFRIEQFF. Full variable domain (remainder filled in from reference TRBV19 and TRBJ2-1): DGGITQSPKYLFRKEGQNVTLSCEQNLNHDAMYWYRQDPGQGLRLIYYSQIVNDFQKGDIAEGYSVSREKKESFPLTVTSAQKNPTAFYLCASSMETRGFRIEQFFGPGTRLTVL.

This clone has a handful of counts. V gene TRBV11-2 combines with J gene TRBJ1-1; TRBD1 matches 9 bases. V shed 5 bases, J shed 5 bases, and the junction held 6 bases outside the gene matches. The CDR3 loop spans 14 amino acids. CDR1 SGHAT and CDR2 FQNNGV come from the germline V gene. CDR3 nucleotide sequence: TGTGCCAGCAGCCGCCGGACAGGGGAGACTGAAGCTTTCTTT. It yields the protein CASSRRTGETEAFF.

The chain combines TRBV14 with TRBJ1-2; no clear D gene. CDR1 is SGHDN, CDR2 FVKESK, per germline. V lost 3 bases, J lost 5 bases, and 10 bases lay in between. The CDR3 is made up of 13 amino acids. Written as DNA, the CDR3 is TGTGCCAGCAGCCAGTCGGATCGGTATGGCTACACCTTC. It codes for CASSQSDRYGYTF.

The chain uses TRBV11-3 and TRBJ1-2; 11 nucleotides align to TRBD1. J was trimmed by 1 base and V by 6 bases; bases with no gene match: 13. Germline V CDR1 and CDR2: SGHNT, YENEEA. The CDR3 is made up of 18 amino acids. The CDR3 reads CASSLRDRGANYNYGYTF. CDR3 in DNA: TGTGCCAGCAGTCTCCGGGACAGGGGGGCGAACTATAACTATGGCTACACCTTC.

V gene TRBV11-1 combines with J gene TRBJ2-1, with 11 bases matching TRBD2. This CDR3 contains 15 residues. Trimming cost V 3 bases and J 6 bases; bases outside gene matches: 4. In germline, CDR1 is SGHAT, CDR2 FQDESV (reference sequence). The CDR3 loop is CASSFSGGALNEQFF. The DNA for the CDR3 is TGTGCCAGCAGCTTTAGCGGGGGGGCCCTCAATGAGCAGTTCTTC.

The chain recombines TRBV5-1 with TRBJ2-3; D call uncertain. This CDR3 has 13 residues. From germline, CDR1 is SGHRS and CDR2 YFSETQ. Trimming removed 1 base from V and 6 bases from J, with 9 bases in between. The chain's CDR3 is CASSLPALDTQYF. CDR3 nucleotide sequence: TGCGCCAGCAGCTTGCCGGCATTGGATACGCAGTATTTT. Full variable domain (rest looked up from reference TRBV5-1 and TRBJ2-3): KAGVTQTPRYLIKTRGQQVTLSCSPISGHRSVSWYQQTPGQGLQFLFEYFSETQRNKGNFPGRFSGRQFSNSRSEMNVSTLELGDSALYLCASSLPALDTQYFGPGTRLTVL.

CDR3 DNA: TGTGCCAGTACCTCCCCGGACAGCCCAATACAGCCCCAGCATTTT. This encodes CASTSPDSPIQPQHF. The V and J genes are TRBV19 and TRBJ1-5; D may be TRBD1 (6 bases). V gave up 7 bases and J gave up 7 bases, with 20 bases separating them. CDR1 LNHDA and CDR2 SQIVND come from the germline V gene (reference sequence). CDR3 length: 15 amino acids.

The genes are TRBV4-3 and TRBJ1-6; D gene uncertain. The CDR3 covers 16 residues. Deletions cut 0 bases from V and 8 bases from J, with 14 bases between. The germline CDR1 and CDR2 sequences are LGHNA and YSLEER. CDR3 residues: CASSQDRGVWDSPLHF. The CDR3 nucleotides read TGCGCCAGCAGCCAAGATCGTGGGGTGTGGGATTCACCCCTCCACTTT.

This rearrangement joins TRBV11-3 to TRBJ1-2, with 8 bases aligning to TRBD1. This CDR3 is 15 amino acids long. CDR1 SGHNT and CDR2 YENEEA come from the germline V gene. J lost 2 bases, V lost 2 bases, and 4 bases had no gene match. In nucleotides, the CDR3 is TGTGCCAGCAGCTTAAGGACAGGGTGGAACTATGGCTACACCTTC. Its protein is CASSLRTGWNYGYTF.

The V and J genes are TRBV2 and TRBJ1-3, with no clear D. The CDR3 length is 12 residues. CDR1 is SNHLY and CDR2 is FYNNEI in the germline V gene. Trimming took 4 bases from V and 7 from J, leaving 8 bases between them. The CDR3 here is CASSVGGNTIYF. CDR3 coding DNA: TGTGCCAGCAGTGTAGGTGGGAACACCATATATTTT.

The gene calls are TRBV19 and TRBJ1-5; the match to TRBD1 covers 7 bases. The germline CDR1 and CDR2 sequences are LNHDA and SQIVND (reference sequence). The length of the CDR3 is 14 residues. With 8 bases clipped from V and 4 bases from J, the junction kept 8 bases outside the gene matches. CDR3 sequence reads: CASSRQGGNQPQHF. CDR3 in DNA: TGTGCCAGTTCACGACAGGGTGGGAATCAGCCCCAGCATTTT.

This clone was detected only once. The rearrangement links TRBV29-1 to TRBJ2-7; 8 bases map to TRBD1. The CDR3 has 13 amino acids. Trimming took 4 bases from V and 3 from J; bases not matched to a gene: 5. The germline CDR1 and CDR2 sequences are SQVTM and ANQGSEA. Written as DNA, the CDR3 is TGCAGCGTTGCAGGGGGCGCGTTCTACGAGCAGTACTTC. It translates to CSVAGGAFYEQYF.

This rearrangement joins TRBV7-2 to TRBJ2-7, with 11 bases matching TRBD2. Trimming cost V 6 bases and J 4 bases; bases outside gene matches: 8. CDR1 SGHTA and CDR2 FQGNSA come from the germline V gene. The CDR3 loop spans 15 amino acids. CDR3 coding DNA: TGTGCCAGCAGAAATAGCGGGGGGGCCAGTTACGAGCAGTACTTC. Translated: CASRNSGGASYEQYF.

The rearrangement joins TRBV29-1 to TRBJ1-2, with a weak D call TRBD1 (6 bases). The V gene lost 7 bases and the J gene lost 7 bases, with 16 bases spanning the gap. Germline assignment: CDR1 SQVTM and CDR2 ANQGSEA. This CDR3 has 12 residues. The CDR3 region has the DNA TGCAGCGCCGGGACATCTCCTGGTGGCTACACCTTC. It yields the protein CSAGTSPGGYTF.

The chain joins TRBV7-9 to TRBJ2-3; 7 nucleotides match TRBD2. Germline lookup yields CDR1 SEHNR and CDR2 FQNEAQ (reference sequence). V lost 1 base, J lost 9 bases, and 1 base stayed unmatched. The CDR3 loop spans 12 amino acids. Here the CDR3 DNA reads TGTGCCAGCAGCTTAGACGGGAGGACGCAGTATTTT. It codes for CASSLDGRTQYF.